The 6 T cell receptor beta chains below all came from one sample that was sequenced in a study of preoperative IRX-2 immunotherapy in early breast cancer (dated by TCRdb to about 2019). The sample's treatment or condition label, decoded: preoperative locoregional IRX-2 cytokine immunotherapy. To prepare the library, the immunoSEQ multiplex PCR assay was applied. What TCRdb holds here is the immuneACCESS table cut down to in-frame rearrangements. Part of the clones is not present; checked against another copy, under half of the missing clones reflect an unresolved V gene, and the others are unexplained. Within this sample are 25,000 to 30,000 clones, with 90% of them counted one time only. The ten largest clones take up 9.8% of the sample. This specimen was collected from a patient treated with IRX-2 immunotherapy. These receptor sequences come from a human donor with breast cancer.

The genes are TRBV19 and TRBJ1-4, with 10 bases identical to TRBD1. Germline V gene lookup returns CDR1 LNHDA and CDR2 SQIVND (reference sequence). This CDR3 spans 15 amino acids. Trimming removed 5 bases from V and 4 bases from J; junction bases left unmatched: 4. CDR3 amino acids: CASSGQGGFNEKLFF. DNA for the CDR3: TGTGCCAGTAGTGGACAGGGGGGCTTTAATGAAAAACTGTTTTTT.

The genes are TRBV11-2 and TRBJ2-3; the D is unclear. Germline CDR1 is SGHAT and CDR2 is FQNNGV. The CDR3 has 16 amino acids. Trimming pared 1 base from V and 2 bases from J, leaving 13 bases between. Here the CDR3 reads CASSLGPASFTDTQYF. CDR3 nucleotide sequence: TGTGCCAGCAGCTTAGGTCCAGCGTCCTTCACAGATACGCAGTATTTT.

The J gene is TRBJ2-6, the V gene TRBV6-1; D perhaps matches TRBD1 (6 bases). V lost 4 bases and J 0 bases, leaving 16 bases between the germline ends. The germline V gene encodes CDR1 MNHNS and CDR2 SASEGT. The CDR3 sequence is 18 residues long. CDR3 protein: CASSAPRQGSSGANVLTF. CDR3 DNA: TGTGCCAGCAGTGCCCCGCGGCAGGGGAGCTCTGGGGCCAACGTCCTGACTTTC.

The V and J genes are TRBV5-1 and TRBJ2-1, with 7 bases that match TRBD2. Looked up from germline, CDR1 is SGHRS and CDR2 is YFSETQ. The CDR3 loop spans 13 amino acids. Germline trimming cut 3 bases from V and 9 bases from J; bases unmatched to any gene: 6. CDR3 in amino acids: CASSSLGGGEQFF. CDR3 DNA sequence: TGCGCCAGCAGCTCCCTTGGGGGGGGTGAGCAGTTCTTC.

This chain connects TRBV7-8 to TRBJ2-3, with 11 bases identical to TRBD2. Germline V lookup: CDR1 SGHVS, CDR2 FQNEAQ. V was clipped by 5 bases and J by 4 bases; unmatched bases: 8. CDR3 length equals 16 residues. The CDR3 region is CASSQIAGGQADTQYF. The CDR3 DNA follows: TGTGCCAGCAGCCAAATAGCGGGGGGGCAGGCAGATACGCAGTATTTT. The full variable domain, its missing parts supplied by reference TRBV7-8 and TRBJ2-3, is GAGVSQSPRYKVAKRGQDVALRCDPISGHVSLFWYQQALGQGPEFLTYFQNEAQLDKSGLPSDRFFAERPEGSVSTLKIQRTQQEDSAVYLCASSQIAGGQADTQYFGPGTRLTVL.

The chain links TRBV30 to TRBJ2-1; maybe TRBD2 (5 bases). This CDR3 comprises 12 residues. Trimming removed 0 bases at V and 7 bases at J, with 7 bases between. The germline gives CDR1 GTSNPN, CDR2 SVGIG (reference sequence). CDR3 nucleotides: TGTGCCTGGAGTGTCCGGGGTAATGAGCAGTTCTTC. It codes for CAWSVRGNEQFF.